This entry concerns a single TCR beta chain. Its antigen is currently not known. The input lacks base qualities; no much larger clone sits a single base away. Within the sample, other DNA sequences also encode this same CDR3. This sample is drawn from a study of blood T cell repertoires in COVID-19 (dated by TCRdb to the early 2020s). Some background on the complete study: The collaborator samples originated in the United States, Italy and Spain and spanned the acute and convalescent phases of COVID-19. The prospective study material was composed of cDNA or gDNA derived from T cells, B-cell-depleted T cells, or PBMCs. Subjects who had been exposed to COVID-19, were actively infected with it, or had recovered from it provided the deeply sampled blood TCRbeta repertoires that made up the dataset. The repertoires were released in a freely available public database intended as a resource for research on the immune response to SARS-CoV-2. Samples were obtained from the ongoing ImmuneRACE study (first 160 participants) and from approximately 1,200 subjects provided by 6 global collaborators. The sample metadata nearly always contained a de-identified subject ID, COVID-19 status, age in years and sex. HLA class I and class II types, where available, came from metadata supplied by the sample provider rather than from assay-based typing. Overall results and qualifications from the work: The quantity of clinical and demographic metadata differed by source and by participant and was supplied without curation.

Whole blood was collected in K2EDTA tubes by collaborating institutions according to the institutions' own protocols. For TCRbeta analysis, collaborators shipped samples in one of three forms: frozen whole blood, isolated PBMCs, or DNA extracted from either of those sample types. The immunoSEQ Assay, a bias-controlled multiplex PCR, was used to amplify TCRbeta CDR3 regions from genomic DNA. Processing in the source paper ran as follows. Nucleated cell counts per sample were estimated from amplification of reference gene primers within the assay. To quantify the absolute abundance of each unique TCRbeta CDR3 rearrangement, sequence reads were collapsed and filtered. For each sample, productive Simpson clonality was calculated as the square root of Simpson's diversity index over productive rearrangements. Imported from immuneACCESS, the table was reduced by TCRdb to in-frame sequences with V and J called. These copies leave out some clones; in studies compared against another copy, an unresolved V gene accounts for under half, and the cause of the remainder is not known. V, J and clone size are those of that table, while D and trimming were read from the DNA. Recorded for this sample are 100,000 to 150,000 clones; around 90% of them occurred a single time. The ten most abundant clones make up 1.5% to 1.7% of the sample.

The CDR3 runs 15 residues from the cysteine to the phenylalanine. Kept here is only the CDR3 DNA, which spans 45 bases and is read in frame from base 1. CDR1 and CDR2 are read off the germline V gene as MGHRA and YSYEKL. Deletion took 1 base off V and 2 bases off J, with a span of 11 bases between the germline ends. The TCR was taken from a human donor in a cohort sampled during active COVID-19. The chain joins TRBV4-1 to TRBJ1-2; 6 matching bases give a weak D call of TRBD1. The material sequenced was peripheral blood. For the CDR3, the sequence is CASSQAPGENYGYTF. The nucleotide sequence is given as TGCGCCAGCAGCCAAGCCCCAGGGGAGAACTATGGCTACACCTTC.